This TCR beta chain comes out of a study of identical twins. TCRdb processed the 5' RACE reads anew with MiXCR; each CDR3 protein has one entry. The table shows 500,000 to 650,000 distinct CDR3 sequences, with less than 9% occurring only once. Only a few counts were recorded for this clonotype. This sample was shared with a second study, whose subject was yellow fever vaccine responses in identical twins.

This sequence originates from a woman aged 18-35 years in good health. Specimen: PBMCs.

The CDR3 reads CASTWDRGIGQPQHF. The CDR3 region has the DNA TGTGCCAGCACCTGGGACAGGGGCATTGGTCAGCCCCAGCATTTT. The chain carries TRBV6-1 and TRBJ1-5, with TRBD1 matching 10 bases. The ends lost 7 bases at V and 6 bases at J; junction bases unmatched: 9. Germline loops: CDR1 MNHNS, CDR2 SASEGT. The CDR3 runs to 15 residues.